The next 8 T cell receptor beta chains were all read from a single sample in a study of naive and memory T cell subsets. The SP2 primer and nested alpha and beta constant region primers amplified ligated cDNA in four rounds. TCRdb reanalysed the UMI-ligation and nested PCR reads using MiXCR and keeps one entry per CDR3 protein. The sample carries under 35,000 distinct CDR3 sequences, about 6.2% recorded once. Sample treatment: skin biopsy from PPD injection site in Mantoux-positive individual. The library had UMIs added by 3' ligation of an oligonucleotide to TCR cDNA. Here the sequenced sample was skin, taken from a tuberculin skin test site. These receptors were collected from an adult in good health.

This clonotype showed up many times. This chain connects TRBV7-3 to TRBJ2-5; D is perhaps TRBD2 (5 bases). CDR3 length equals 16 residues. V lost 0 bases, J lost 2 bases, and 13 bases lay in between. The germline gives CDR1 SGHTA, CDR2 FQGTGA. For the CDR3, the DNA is TGTGCCAGCAGCTTAACCGGGCAGCGGCAACAAGAGACCCAGTACTTC. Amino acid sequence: CASSLTGQRQQETQYF.

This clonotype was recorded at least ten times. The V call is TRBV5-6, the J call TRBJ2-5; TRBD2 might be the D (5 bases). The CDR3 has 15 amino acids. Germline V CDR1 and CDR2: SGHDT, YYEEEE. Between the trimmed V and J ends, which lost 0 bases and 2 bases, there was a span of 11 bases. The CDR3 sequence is CASSLAGRGQETQYF. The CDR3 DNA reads TGTGCCAGCAGCTTGGCTGGCCGCGGGCAAGAGACCCAGTACTTC.

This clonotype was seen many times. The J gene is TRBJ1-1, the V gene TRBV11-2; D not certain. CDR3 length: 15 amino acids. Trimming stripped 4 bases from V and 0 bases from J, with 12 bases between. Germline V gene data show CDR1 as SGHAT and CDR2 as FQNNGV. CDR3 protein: CASSSFQAMNTEAFF. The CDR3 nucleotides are TGTGCCAGCAGCTCATTCCAGGCAATGAACACTGAAGCTTTCTTT.

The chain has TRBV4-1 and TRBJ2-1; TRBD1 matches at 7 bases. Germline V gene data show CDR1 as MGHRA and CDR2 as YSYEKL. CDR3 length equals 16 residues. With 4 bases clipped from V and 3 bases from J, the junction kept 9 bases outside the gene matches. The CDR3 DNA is TGCGCCAGCAGCCCTCGCGACAGGGCCAACTACAATGAGCAGTTCTTC. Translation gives CASSPRDRANYNEQFF.

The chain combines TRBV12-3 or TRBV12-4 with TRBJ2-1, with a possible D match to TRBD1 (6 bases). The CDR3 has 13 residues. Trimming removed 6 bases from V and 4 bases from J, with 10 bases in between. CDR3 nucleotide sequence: TGTGCCAGCAGCGAGACAGGTTACAATGAGCAGTTCTTC. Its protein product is CASSETGYNEQFF.

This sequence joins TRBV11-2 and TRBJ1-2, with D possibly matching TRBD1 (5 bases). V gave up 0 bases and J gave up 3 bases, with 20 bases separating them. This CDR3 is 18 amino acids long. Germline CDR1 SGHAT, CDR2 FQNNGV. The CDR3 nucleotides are TGTGCCAGCAGCTTAGATCCTAAGGGGACCTTAAGCGACTATGGCTACACCTTC. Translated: CASSLDPKGTLSDYGYTF.

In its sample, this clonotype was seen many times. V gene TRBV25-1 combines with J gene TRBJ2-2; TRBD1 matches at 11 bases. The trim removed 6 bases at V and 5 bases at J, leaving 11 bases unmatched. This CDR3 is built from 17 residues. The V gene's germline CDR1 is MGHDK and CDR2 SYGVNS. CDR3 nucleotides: TGTGCCAGCAGCTCGACCGGGACAGGGGGTCGAACCGGGGAGCTGTTTTTT. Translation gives CASSSTGTGGRTGELFF.

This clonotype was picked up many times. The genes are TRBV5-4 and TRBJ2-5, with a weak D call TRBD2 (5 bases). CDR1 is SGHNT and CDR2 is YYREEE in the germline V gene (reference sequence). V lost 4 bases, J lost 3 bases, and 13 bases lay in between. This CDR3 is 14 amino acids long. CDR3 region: CASSVGTSEETQYF. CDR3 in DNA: TGTGCCAGCAGCGTTGGAACTAGTGAAGAGACCCAGTACTTC.